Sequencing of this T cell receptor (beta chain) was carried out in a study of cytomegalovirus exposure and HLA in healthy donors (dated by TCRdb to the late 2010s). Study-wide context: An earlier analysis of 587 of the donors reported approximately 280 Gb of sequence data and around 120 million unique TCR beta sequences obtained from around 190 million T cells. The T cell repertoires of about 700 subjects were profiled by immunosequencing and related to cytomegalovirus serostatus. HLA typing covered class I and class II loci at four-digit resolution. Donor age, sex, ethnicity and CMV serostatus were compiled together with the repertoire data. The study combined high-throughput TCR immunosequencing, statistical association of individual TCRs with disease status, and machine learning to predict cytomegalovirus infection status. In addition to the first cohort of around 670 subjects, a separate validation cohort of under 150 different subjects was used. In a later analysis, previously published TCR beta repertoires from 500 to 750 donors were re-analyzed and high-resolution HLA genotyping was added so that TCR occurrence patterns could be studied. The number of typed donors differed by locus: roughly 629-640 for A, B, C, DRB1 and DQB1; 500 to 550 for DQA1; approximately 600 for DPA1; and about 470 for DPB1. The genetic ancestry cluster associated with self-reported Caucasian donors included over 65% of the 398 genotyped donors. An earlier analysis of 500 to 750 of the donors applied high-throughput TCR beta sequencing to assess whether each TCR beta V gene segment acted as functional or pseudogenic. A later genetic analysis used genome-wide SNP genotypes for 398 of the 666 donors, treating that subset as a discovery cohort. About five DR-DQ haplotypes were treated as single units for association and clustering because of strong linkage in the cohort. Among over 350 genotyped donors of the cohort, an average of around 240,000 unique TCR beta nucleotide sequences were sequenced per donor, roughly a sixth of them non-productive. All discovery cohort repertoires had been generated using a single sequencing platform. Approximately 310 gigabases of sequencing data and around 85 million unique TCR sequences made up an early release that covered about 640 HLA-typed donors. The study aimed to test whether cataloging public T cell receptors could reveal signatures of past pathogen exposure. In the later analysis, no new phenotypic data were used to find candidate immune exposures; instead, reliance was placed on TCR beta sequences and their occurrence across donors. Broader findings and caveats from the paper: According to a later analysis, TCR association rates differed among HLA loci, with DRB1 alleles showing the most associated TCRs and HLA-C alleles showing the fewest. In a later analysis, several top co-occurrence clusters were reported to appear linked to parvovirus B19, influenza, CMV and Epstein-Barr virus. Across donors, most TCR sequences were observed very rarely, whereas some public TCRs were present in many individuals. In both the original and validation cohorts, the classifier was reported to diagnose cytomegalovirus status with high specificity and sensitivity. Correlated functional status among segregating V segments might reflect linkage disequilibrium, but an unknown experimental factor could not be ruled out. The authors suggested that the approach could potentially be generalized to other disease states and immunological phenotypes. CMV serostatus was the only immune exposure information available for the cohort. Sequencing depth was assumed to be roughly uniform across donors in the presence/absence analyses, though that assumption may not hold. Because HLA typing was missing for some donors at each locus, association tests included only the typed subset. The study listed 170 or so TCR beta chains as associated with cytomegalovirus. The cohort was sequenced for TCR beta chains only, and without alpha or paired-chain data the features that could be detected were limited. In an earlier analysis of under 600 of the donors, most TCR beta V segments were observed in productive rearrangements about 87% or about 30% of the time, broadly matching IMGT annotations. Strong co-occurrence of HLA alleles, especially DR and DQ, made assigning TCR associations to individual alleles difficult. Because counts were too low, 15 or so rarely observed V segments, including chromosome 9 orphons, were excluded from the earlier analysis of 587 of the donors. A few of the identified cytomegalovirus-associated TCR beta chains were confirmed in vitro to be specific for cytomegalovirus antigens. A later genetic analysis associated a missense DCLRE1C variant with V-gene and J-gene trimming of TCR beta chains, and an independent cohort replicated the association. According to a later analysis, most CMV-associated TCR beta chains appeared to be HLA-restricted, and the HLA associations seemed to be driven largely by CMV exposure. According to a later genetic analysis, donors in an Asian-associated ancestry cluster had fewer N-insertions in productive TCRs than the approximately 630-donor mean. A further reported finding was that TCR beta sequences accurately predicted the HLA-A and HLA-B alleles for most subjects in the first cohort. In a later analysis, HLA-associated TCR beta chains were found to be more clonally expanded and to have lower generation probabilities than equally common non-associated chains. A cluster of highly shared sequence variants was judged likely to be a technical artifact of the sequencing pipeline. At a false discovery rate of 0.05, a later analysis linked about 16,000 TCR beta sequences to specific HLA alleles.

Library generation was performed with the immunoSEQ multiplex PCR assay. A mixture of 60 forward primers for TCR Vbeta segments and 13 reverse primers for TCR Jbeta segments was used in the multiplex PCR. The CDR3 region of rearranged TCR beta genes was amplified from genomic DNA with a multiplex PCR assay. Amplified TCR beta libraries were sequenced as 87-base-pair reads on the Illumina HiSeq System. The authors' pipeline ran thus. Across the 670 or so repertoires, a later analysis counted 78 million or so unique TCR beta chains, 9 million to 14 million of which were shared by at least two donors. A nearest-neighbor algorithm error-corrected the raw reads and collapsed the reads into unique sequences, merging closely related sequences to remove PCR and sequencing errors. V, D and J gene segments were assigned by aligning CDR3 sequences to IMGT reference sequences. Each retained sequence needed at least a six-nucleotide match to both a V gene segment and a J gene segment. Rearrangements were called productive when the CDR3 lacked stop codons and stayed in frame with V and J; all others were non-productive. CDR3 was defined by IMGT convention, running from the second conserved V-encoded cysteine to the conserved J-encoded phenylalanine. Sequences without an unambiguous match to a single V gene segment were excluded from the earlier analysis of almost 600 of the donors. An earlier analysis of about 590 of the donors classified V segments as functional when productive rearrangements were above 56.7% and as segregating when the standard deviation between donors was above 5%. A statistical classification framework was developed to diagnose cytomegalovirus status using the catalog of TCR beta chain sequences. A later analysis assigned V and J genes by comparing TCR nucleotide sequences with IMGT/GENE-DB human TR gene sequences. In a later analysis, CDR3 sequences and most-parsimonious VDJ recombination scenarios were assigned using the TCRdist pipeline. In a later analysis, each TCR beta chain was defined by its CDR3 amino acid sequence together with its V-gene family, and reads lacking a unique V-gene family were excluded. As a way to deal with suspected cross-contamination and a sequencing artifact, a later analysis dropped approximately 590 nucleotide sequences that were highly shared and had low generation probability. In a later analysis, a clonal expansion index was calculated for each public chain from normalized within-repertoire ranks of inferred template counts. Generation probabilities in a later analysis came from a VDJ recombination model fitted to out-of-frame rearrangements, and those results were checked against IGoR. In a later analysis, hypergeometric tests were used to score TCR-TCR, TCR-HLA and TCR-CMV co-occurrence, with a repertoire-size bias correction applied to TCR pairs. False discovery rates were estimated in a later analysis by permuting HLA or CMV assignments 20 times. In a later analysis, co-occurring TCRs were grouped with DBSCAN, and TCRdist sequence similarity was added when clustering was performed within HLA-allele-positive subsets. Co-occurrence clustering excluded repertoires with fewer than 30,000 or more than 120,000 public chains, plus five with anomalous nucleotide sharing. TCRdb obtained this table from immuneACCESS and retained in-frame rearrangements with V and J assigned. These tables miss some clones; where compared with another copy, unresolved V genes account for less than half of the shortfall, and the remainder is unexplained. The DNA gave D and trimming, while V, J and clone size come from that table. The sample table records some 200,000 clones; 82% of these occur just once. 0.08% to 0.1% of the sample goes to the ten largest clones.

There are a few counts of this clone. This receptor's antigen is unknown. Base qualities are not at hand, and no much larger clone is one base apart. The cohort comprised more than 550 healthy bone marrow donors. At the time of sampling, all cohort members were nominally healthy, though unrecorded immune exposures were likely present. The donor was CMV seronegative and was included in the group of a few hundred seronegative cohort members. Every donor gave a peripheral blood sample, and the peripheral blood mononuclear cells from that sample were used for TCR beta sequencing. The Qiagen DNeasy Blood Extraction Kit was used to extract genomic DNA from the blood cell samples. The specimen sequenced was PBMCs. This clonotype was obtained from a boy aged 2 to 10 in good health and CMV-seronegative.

The DNA sequence is as follows: TGTGCCAGCAGTGAGTTCGACAGGGACGAGCAGTACTTC. Translated, it reads CASSEFDRDEQYF. The sequence is built from TRBV2 and TRBJ2-7, and 7 bases in between align with TRBD1. For CDR1 and CDR2, the germline V gene lists SNHLY and FYNNEI. CDR3 length: 13 amino acids, cysteine to phenylalanine. Only the CDR3 portion is preserved as DNA: 39 bases, with reading frame beginning at the first base. Here V drops 3 bases and J drops 5 bases, and the junction holds 4 bases not matched to any gene.